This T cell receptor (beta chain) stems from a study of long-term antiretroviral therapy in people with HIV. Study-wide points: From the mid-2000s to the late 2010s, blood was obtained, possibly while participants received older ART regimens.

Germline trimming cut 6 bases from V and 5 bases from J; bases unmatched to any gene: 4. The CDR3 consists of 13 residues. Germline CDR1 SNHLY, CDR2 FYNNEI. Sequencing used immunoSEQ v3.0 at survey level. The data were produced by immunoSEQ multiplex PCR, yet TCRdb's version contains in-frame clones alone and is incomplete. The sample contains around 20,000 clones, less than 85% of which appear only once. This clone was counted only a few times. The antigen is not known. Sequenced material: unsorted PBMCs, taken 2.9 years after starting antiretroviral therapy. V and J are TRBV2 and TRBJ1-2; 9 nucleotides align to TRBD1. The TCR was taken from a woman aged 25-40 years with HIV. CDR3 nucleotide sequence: TGTGCCAGCAGAGGGACAGGGCCATATGGCTACACCTTC. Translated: CASRGTGPYGYTF.